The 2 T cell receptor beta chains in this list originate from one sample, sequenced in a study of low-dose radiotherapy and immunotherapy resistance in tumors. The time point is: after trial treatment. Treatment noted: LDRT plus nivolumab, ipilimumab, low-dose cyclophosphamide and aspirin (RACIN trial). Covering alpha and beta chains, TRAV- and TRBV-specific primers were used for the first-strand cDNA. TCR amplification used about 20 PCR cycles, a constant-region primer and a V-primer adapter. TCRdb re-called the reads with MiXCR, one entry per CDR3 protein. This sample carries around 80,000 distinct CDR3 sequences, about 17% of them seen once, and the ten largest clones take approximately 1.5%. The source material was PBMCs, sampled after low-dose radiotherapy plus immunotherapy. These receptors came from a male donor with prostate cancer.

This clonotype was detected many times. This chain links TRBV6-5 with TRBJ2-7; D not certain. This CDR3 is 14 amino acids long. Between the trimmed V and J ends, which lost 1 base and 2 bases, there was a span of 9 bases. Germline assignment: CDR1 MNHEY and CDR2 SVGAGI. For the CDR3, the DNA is TGTGCCAGCAGTTACTTCACAGACACCTACGAGCAGTACTTC. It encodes CASSYFTDTYEQYF.

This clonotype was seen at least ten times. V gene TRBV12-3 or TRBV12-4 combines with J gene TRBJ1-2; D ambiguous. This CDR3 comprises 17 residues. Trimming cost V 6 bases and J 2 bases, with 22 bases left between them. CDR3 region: CASSPGVGLHPNYGYTF. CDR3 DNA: TGTGCCAGCAGCCCCGGGGTAGGACTCCACCCAAACTATGGCTACACCTTC.